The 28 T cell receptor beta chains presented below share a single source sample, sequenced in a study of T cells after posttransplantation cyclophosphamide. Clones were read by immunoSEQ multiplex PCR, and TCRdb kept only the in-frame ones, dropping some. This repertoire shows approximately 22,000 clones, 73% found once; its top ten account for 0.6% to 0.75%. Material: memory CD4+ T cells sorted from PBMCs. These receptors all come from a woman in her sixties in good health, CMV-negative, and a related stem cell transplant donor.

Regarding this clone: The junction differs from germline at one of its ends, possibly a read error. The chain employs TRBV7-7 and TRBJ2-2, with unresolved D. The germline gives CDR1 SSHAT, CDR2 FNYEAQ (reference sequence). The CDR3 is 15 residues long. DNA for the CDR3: TGTGCTAGCAGCTCACTAACGTCCCCCGCCGGGGAGCTGTTTTTT. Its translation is CASSSLTSPAGELFF.

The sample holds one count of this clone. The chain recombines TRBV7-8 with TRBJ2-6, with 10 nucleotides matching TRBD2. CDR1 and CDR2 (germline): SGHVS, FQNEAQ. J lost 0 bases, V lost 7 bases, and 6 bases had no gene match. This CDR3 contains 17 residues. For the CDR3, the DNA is TGTGCCAGCAAAAGGACTAGCGGAAACTCTGGGGCCAACGTCCTGACTTTC. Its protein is CASKRTSGNSGANVLTF.

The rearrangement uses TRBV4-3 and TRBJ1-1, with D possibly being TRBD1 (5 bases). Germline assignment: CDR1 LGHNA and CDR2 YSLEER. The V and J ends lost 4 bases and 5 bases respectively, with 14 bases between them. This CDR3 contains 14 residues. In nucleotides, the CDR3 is TGCGCCAGCAGCCCCCTCACGGGGGGGACTGAAGCTTTCTTT. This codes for CASSPLTGGTEAFF.

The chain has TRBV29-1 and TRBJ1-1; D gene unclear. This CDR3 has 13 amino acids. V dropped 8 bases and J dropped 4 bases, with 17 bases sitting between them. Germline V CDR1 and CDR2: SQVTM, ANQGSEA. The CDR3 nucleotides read TGCAGCTCGGTGGCCGGGTGGAGCACTGAAGCTTTCTTT. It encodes CSSVAGWSTEAFF.

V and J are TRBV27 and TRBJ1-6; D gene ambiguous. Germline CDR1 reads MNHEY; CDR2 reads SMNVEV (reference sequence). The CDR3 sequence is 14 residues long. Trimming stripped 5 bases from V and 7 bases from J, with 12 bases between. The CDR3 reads CASSPGGLNSPLHF. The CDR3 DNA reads TGTGCCAGCAGTCCGGGAGGCTTGAATTCACCCCTCCACTTT.

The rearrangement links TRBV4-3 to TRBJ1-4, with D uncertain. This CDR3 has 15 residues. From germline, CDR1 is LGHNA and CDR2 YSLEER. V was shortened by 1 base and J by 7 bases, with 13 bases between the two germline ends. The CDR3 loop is CASSQARGAVEKLFF. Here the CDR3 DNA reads TGCGCCAGCAGCCAAGCGCGGGGTGCTGTTGAAAAACTGTTTTTT.

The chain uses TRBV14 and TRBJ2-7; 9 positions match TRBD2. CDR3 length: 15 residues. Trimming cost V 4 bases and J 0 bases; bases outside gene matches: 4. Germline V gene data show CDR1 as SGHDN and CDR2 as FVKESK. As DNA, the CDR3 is TGTGCCAGCAGCCTAAGCGGGGGGAGCTCCTACGAGCAGTACTTC. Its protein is CASSLSGGSSYEQYF.

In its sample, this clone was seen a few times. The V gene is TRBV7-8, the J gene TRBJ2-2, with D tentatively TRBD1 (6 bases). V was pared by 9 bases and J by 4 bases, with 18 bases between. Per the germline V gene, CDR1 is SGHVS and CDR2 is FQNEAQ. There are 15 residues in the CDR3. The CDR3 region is CASRWGRVPTGELFF. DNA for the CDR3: TGTGCCAGTCGGTGGGGGCGGGTCCCCACCGGGGAGCTGTTTTTT.

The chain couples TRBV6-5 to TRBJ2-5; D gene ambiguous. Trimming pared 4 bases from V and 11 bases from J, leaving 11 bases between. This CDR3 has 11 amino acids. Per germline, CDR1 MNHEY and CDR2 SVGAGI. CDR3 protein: CASSSDSKQYF. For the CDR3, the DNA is TGTGCCAGCAGTTCCGACTCGAAGCAGTACTTC.

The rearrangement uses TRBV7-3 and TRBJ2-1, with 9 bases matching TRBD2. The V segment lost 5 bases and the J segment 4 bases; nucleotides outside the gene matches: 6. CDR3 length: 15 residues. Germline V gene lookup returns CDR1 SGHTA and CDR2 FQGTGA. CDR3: CASSTGSGRYNEQFF. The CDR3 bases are TGTGCCAGCAGCACGGGGAGCGGGAGGTACAATGAGCAGTTCTTC.

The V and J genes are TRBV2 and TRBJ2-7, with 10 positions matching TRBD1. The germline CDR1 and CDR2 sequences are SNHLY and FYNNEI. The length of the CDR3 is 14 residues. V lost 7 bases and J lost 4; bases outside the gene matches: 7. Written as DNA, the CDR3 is TGTGCCAGCACATCCGGGACAGGGGTGTACGAGCAGTACTTC. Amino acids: CASTSGTGVYEQYF. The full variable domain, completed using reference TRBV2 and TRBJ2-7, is EPEVTQTPSHQVTQMGQEVILRCVPISNHLYFYWYRQILGQKVEFLVSFYNNEISEKSEIFDDQFSVERPDGSNFTLKIRSTKLEDSAMYFCASTSGTGVYEQYFGPGTRLTVT.

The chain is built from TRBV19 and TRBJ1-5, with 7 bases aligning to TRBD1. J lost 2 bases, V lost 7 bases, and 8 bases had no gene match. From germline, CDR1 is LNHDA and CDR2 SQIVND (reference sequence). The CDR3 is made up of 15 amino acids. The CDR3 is CASKRGGNRNQPQHF. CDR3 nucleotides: TGTGCCAGTAAGAGAGGGGGCAATCGCAATCAGCCCCAGCATTTT.

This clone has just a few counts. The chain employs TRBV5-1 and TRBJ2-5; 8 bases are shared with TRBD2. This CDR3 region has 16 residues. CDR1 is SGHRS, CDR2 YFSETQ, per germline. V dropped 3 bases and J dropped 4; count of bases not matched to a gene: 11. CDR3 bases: TGCGCCAGCAGCTGGACTATCGCGGGGGGTACAGAGACCCAGTACTTC. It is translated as CASSWTIAGGTETQYF.

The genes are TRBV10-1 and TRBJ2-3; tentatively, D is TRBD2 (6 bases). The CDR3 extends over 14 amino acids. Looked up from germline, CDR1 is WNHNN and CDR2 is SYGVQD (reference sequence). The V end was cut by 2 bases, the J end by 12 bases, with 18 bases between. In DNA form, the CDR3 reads TGCGCCAGCAGTGAGGGGTCGGGACTCCCACCACAGTATTTT. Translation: CASSEGSGLPPQYF.

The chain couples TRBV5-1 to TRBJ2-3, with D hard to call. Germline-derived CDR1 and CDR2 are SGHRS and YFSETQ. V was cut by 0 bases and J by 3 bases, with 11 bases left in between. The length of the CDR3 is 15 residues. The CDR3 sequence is CASSLATLTTDTQYF. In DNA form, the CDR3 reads TGCGCCAGCAGCTTGGCAACCCTGACTACAGATACGCAGTATTTT.

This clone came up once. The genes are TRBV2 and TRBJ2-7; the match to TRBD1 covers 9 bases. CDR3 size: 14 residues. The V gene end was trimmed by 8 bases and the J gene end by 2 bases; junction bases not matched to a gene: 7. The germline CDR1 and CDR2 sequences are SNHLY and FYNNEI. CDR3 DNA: TGTGCCAGCCTGAGGGACAGGGTTACCTACGAGCAGTACTTC. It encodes CASLRDRVTYEQYF.

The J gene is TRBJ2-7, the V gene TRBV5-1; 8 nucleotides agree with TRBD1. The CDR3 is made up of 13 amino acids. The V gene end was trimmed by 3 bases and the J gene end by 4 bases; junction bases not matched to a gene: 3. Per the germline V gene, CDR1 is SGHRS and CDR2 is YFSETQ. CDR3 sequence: CASSSTGGYEQYF. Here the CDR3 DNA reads TGCGCCAGCAGCTCAACAGGGGGATACGAGCAGTACTTC.

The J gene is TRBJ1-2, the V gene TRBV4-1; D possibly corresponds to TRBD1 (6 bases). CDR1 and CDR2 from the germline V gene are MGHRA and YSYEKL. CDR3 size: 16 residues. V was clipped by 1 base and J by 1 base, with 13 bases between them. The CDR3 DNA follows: TGCGCCAGCAGCCAAGTTAGCCTACAGGGTAACTATGGCTACACCTTC. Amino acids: CASSQVSLQGNYGYTF.

CDR3 residues: CASSYSGDNSYEQYF. The CDR3 DNA reads as TGTGCCAGCAGTTACTCGGGCGACAACTCCTACGAGCAGTACTTC. V gene TRBV6-5 combines with J gene TRBJ2-7; D gene uncertain. Trimming took off 0 bases at V and 0 bases at J, with 9 bases between the two ends. This CDR3 comprises 15 residues. Germline V gene data show CDR1 as MNHEY and CDR2 as SVGAGI.

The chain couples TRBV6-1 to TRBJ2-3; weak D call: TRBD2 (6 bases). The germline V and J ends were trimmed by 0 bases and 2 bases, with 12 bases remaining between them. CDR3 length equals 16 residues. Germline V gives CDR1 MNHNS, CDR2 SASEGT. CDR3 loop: CASSEASGGFTDTQYF. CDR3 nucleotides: TGTGCCAGCAGTGAAGCTTCCGGGGGATTCACAGATACGCAGTATTTT.

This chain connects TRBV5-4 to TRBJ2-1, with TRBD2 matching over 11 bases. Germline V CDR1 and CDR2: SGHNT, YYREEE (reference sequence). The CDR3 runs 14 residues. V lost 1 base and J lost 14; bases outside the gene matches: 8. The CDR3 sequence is CASSLSIAGGSEFF. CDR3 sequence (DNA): TGTGCCAGCAGCTTGTCGATAGCGGGAGGGAGCGAGTTCTTC.

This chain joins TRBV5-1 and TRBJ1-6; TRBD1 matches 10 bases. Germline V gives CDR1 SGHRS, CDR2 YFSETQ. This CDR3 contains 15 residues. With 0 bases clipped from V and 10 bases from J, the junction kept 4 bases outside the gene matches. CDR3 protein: CASSLAGTGESPLHF. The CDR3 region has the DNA TGCGCCAGCAGCTTGGCCGGGACAGGGGAATCACCCCTCCACTTT. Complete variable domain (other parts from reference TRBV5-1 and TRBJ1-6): KAGVTQTPRYLIKTRGQQVTLSCSPISGHRSVSWYQQTPGQGLQFLFEYFSETQRNKGNFPGRFSGRQFSNSRSEMNVSTLELGDSALYLCASSLAGTGESPLHFGNGTRLTVT.

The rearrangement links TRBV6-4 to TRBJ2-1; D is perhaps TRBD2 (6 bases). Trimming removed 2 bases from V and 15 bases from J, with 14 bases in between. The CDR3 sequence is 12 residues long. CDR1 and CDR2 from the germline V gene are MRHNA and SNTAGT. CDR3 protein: CASSDTWGVRFF. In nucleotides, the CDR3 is TGTGCCAGCAGTGACACGTGGGGGGTCCGGTTCTTC.

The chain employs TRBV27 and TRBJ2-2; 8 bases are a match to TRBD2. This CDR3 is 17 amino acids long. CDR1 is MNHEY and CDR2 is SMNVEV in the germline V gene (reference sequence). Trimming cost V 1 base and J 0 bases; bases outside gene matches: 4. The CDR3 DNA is TGTGCCAGCAGTTTATTCGCGGGAGGAGCGAACACCGGGGAGCTGTTTTTT. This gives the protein CASSLFAGGANTGELFF.

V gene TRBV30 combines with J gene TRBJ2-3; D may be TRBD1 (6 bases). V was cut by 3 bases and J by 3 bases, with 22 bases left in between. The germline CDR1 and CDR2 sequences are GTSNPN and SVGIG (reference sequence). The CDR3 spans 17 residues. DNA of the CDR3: TGTGCCTGGAGAATACAAACAGGGTGGATTAGGACAGATACGCAGTATTTT. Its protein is CAWRIQTGWIRTDTQYF.

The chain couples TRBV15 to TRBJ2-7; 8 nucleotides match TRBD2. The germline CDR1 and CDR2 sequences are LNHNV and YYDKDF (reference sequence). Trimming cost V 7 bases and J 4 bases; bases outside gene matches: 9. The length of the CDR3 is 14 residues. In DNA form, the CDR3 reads TGTGCCACCATGTCCGGGACTAGTAGATACGAGCAGTACTTC. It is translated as CATMSGTSRYEQYF. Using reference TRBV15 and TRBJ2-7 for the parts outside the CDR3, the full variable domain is DAMVIQNPRYQVTQFGKPVTLSCSQTLNHNVMYWYQQKSSQAPKLLFHYYDKDFNNEADTPDNFQSRRPNTSFCFLDIRSPGLGDTAMYLCATMSGTSRYEQYFGPGTRLTVT.

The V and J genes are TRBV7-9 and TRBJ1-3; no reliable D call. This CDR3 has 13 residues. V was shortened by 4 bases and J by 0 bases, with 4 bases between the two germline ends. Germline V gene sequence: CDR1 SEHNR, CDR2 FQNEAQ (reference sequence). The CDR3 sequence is CASSSLSGNTIYF. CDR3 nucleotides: TGTGCCAGCAGCTCCCTCTCTGGAAACACCATATATTTT.

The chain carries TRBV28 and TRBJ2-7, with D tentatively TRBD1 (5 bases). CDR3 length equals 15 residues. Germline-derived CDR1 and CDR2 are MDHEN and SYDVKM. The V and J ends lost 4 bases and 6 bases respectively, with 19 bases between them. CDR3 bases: TGTGCCAGCAGTTCCGAGACAGCAGCTGGGGCCGAGCAGTACTTC. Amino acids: CASSSETAAGAEQYF.